This record concerns one T cell receptor beta chain sequence. Its target is unknown. TCRbeta library preparation incorporated unique molecular identifiers. TCRdb reanalysed the PCR reads using MiXCR and keeps one entry per CDR3 protein. In the table there are about 420,000 distinct CDR3 sequences, about 16% of which are singletons. Trimming took off 6 bases at V and 5 bases at J, with 22 bases between the two ends. CDR3 length: 16 amino acids. This specimen belongs to a study of T-cell reconstitution after alpha-beta-depleted transplantation in children. Study-level points and caveats: One year after transplant, T-cell counts and diversity came mostly from newly produced T cells.

The source of this sequence is a boy under two years old who had a stem cell transplant for Wiskott-Aldrich syndrome, so the T cells may come from the graft donor. The source material was PBMCs, mostly from graft donor cells, sampled 360 days after TCRalphabeta/CD19-depleted stem cell transplant. The chain joins TRBV12-3 or TRBV12-4 to TRBJ2-5, with D unresolved. Here the CDR3 reads CASSLGRVPLGETQYF. CDR3 bases: TGTGCCAGCAGCCTAGGACGAGTCCCGCTCGGGGAGACCCAGTACTTC.